This T cell receptor (beta chain) stems from a study of T cell changes during pregnancy in multiple sclerosis. Method: immunoSEQ multiplex PCR; TCRdb's copy keeps in-frame clones and lacks some. The sample yields under 30,000 clones, 75% to 90% seen once. This TCR came from a female donor in good health, enrolled as a control in a pregnancy study. The sample consisted of CD4+ T cells from peripheral blood mononuclear cells, taken in the first trimester of pregnancy.

The CDR3 region is CASRQGRNTEAFF. The CDR3 region has the DNA TGCGCCAGCAGGCAGGGCCGTAACACTGAAGCTTTCTTT. The chain couples TRBV23-1 to TRBJ1-1; D is perhaps TRBD1 (5 bases). TRBV23-1 is placed among ORFs of uncertain function. This CDR3 is 13 amino acids long. With 6 bases removed from V and 2 bases from J, the gap between germline ends came to 10 bases.